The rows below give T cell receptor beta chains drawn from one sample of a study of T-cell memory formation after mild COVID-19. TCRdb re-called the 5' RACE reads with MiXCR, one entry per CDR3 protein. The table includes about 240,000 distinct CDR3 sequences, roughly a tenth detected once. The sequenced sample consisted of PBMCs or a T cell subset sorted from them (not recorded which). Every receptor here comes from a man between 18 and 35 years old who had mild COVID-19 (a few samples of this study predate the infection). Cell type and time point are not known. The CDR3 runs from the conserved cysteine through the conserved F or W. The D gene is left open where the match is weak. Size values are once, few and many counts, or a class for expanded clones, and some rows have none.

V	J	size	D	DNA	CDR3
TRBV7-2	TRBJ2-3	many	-	TGTGCCAGCAGCTTAGTGGTACAGGAGAGAGCGCAGTATTTT	CASSLVVQERAQYF
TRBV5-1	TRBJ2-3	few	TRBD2	TGCGCCAGCAGCCGAGACCGGACAGCGGGGGTAGATACGCAGTATTTT	CASSRDRTAGVDTQYF
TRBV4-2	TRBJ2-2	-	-	TGTGCCAGCAGCCCCCACCGGGCCTCCGGGGAGCTGTTTTTT	CASSPHRASGELFF
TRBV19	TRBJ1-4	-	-	TGTGCCAGTAGACCTCCGCAGGTCCCCGAAAAACTGTTTTTT	CASRPPQVPEKLFF
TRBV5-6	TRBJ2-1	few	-	TGTGCCAGCAGCTTGATAGGGTTCAATGAGCAGTTCTTC	CASSLIGFNEQFF
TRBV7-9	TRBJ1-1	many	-	TGTGCCAGCAGCCCAGGGACCGGGAGGGCTTTCTTT	CASSPGTGRAFF
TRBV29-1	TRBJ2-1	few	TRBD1	TGCAGTCACCGGGACAGCATCTACAATGAGCAGTTCTTC	CSHRDSIYNEQFF
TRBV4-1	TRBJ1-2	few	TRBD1	TGCGCCAGCAGCACCCGGGACAGGGCGGGATATGGCTACACCTTC	CASSTRDRAGYGYTF
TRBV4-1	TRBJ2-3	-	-	TGCGCCAGCAGCCAAGATCGTTCCCTTCAGGATACGCAGTATTTT	CASSQDRSLQDTQYF
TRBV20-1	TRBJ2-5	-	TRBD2	TGCAGTGCTCCACGACTAGCGGGGGAAGAGACCCAGGACTTC	CSAPRLAGEETQDF
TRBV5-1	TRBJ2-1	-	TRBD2	TGCGCCAGCAGTTGGCGGGGGGTTTACAATGAGCAGTTCTTC	CASSWRGVYNEQFF
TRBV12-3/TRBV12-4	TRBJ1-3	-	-	TGTGCCAGCCGGCTGGACGGTCTCTCTGGAAACACCATATATTTT	CASRLDGLSGNTIYF
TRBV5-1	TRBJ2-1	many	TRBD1	TGCGCCAGCAGCCCAGATGGACAGGTGAACCATGAGCAGTTCTTC	CASSPDGQVNHEQFF
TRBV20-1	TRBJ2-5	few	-	TGCAGTGCTAATATGCGACAGACCCAGTACTTC	CSANMRQTQYF
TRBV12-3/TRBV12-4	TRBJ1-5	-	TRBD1	TGTGCCAGCAGTATAGGGGTGAGACAGGGGGCGAGGGGCCCCCAGCATTTT	CASSIGVRQGARGPQHF
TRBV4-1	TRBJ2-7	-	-	TGCGCCAGCAGCCAAGAGCTGGTAGGACTTCTCTACGAGCAGTACTTC	CASSQELVGLLYEQYF
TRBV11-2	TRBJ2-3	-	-	TGTGCCAGCAGCTTAGGACGGGCAGATGCGCAGTATTTT	CASSLGRADAQYF
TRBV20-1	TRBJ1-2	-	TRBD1	TGCAGTGCTAGAGGGGACAGCAGCTCCTATGGCTACACCTTC	CSARGDSSSYGYTF
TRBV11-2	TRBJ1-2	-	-	TGTGCCAGCAGCCCACTCACAGCGAGGGGTGGCTACACCTTC	CASSPLTARGGYTF
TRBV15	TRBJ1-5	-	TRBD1	TGTGCCACCAGCAGAGAGGACAGGGACAATCAGCCCCAGCATTTT	CATSREDRDNQPQHF
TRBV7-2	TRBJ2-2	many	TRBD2	TGTGCCAGCACCCTCACCCGGGACTACCGCACCGGGGAGCTGTTTTTT	CASTLTRDYRTGELFF
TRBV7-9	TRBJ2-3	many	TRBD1	TGTGCCAGCAGCCTAAATGGACAGGAACATTTT	CASSLNGQEHF
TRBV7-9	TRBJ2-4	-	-	TGTGCCAGTATGGGGGAGATTCAGTACTTC	CASMGEIQYF
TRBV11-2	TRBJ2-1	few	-	TGTGCCAGCAGCTTAGTCTTCACTGGGGGGTACAATGAGCAGTTCTTC	CASSLVFTGGYNEQFF
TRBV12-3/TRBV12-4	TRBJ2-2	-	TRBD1	TGTGCCAGCAGTTTTCAGGGGGACGGGGAGCTGTTTTTT	CASSFQGDGELFF
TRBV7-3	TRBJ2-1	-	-	TGTGCCAGCAGCTTAACGGGCAGCAATGAGCAGTTCTTC	CASSLTGSNEQFF
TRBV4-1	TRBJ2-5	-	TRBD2	TGCGCCAGCAGCCTAACCCCGGGACTAGCGGTCCAAGAGACCCAGTACTTC	CASSLTPGLAVQETQYF
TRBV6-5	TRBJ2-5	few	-	TGTGCCAGCAGTTACTCTGGGAAATGGGAGACCCAGTACTTC	CASSYSGKWETQYF
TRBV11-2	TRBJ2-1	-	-	TGTGCCAGCAGCCCCCGACTTAACAATGAGCAGTTCTTC	CASSPRLNNEQFF
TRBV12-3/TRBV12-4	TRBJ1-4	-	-	TGTGCCAGCACCGCTAACAAGGGGGGGTTCGCCTTT	CASTANKGGFAF
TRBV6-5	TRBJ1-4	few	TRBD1	TGTGCCAGCAGGGCGACAGGGAATAATGAAAAACTGTTTTTT	CASRATGNNEKLFF
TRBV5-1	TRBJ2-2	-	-	TGCGCCAGCAGCTTTGAGGGCAGGGCCGACCGGGAGCTGTTTTTT	CASSFEGRADRELFF
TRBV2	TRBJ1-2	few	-	TGTGCCAGCAGTGACAGTGGCTACACCTTC	CASSDSGYTF
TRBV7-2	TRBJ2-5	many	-	TGTGCCAGCAGTAGGGGGGTCCAAGAGACCCAGTACTTC	CASSRGVQETQYF
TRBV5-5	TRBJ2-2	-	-	TGTGCCAGCAGCTTGGATGGCGGGGAGCTGTTTTTT	CASSLDGGELFF
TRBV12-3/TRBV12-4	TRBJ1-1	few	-	TGTGCCAGCAGCCCTATACAGGGTGGGAACACTGAAGCTTTCTTT	CASSPIQGGNTEAFF
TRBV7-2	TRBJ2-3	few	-	TGTGCCAGCAGCTTAGGAAGGCTCAGCCTTTCAGATACGCAGTATTTT	CASSLGRLSLSDTQYF